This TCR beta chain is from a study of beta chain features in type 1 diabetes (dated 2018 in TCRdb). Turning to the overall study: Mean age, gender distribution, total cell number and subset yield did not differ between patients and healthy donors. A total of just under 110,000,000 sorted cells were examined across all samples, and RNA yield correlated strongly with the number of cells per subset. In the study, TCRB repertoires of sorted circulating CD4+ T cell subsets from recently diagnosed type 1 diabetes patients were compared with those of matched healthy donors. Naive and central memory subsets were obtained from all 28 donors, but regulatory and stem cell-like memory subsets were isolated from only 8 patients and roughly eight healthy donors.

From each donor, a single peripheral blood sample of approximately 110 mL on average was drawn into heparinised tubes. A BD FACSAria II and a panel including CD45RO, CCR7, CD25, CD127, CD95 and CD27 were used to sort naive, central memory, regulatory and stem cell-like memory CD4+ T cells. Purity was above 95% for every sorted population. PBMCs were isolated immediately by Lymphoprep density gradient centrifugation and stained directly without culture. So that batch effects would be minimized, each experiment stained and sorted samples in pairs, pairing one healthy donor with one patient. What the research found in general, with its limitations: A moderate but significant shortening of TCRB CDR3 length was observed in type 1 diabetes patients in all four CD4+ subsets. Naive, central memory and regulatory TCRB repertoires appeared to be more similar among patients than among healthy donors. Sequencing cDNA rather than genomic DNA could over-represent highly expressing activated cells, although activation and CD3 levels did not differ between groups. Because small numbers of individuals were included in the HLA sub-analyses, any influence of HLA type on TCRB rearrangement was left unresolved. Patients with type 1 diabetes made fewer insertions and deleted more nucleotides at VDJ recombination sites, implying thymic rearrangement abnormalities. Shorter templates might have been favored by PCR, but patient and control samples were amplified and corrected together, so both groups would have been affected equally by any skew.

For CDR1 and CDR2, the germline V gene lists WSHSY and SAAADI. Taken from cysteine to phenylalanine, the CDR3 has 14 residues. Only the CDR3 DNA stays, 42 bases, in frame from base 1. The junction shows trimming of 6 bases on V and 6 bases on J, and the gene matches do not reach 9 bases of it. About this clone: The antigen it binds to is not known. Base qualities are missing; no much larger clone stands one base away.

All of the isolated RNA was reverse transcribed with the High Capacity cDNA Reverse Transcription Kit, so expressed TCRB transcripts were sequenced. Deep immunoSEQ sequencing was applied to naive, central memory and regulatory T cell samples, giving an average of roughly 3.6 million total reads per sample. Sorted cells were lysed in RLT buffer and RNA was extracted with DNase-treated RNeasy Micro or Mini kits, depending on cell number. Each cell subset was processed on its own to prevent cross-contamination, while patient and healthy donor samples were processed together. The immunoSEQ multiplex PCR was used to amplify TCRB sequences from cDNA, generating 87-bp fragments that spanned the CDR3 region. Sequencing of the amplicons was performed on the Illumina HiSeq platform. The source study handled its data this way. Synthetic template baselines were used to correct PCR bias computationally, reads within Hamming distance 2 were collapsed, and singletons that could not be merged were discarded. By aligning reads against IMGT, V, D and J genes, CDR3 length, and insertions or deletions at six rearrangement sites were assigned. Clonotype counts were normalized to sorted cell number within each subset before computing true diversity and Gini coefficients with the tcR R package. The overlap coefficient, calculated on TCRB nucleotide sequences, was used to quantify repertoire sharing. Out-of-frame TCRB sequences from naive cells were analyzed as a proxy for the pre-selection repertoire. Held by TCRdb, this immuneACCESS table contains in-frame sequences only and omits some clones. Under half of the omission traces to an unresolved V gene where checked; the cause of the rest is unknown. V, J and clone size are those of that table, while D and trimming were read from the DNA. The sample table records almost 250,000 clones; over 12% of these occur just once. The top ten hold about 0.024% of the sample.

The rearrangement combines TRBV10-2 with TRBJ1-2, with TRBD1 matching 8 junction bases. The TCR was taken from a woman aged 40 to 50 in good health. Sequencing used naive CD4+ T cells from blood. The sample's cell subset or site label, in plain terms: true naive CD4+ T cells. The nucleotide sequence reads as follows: TGCGCCAGCAGAGCATTGGACAGGGTTCATGGCTACACCTTC. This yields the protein CASRALDRVHGYTF.